Each of the 32 T cell receptor beta chains below was sequenced from the same sample in a study of T cell changes during pregnancy in multiple sclerosis. Profiled with immunoSEQ multiplex PCR; TCRdb holds only in-frame clones, not every one. The table records around 86,000 clones, 85% to 95% of them present only once. The sample in question was peripheral blood, obtained in the first trimester of pregnancy. These receptors were collected from a female donor with multiple sclerosis, enrolled in a pregnancy study.

This clone was seen just once. This chain links TRBV7-2 with TRBJ2-7; D unresolved. The CDR3 spans 14 residues. Trimming removed 3 bases from V and 0 bases from J, with 9 bases in between. Per germline, CDR1 SGHTA and CDR2 FQGNSA. This CDR3 reads CASSLMRPSYEQYF. CDR3 nucleotides: TGTGCCAGCAGCTTGATGCGGCCCTCCTACGAGCAGTACTTC.

The rearrangement links TRBV28 to TRBJ1-1, with D perhaps TRBD1 (5 bases). The V gene's germline CDR1 is MDHEN and CDR2 SYDVKM. The CDR3 is 14 residues long. The ends were cut back, 3 bases at V and 0 bases at J, with 8 bases in the middle. CDR3 DNA: TGTGCCAGCAGTTTTGTACAGGTGAACACTGAAGCTTTCTTT. Amino acids: CASSFVQVNTEAFF.

The gene calls are TRBV15 and TRBJ1-2, with 10 bases lining up with TRBD1. In germline, CDR1 is LNHNV, CDR2 YYDKDF (reference sequence). V was clipped by 5 bases and J by 8 bases; unmatched bases: 8. The CDR3 is 14 amino acids. CDR3 sequence reads: CATSGLDRGQGYTF. The CDR3, as DNA: TGTGCCACCAGCGGACTAGACAGGGGGCAAGGCTACACCTTC.

The CDR3 bases are TGTGCCAGCAGCCAATCCTCGGGGACAGGGTACAATGAGCAGTTCTTC. Amino acids: CASSQSSGTGYNEQFF. The chain has TRBV16 and TRBJ2-1, with 9 bases aligning to TRBD1. J was trimmed by 4 bases and V by 0 bases; bases with no gene match: 4. The CDR3 length is 16 residues. Germline loops: CDR1 KGHSY, CDR2 FQNENV.

V and J are TRBV4-1 and TRBJ2-7, with 12 nucleotides matching TRBD2. Germline V lookup: CDR1 MGHRA, CDR2 YSYEKL. The CDR3 covers 17 residues. V shed 6 bases and J 0 bases; nucleotides not matched to a gene: 9. CDR3 nucleotides: TGCGCCAGCAGGCTACTAGCGGGGGGCGGGAGCTCCTACGAGCAGTACTTC. It codes for CASRLLAGGGSSYEQYF.

The genes are TRBV5-1 and TRBJ1-1; D gene unclear. Trimming cost V 0 bases and J 3 bases, with 6 bases left between them. The CDR3 consists of 13 residues. Per the germline V gene, CDR1 is SGHRS and CDR2 is YFSETQ. CDR3 sequence reads: CASSLDSHTEAFF. Written as DNA, the CDR3 is TGCGCCAGCAGCTTGGACTCGCACACTGAAGCTTTCTTT. Looking up the rest from reference TRBV5-1 and TRBJ1-1 gives the full variable domain: KAGVTQTPRYLIKTRGQQVTLSCSPISGHRSVSWYQQTPGQGLQFLFEYFSETQRNKGNFPGRFSGRQFSNSRSEMNVSTLELGDSALYLCASSLDSHTEAFFGQGTRLTVV.

The chain carries TRBV5-1 and TRBJ2-7; 10 bases line up with TRBD1. The CDR3 is 15 residues long. The germline V gene has CDR1 SGHRS and CDR2 YFSETQ. V was clipped by 8 bases and J by 3 bases; unmatched bases: 11. The CDR3 bases are TGCGCCAGTTCCCATCCCGGGACAGGGGTCTACGAGCAGTACTTC. This gives the protein CASSHPGTGVYEQYF.

This chain connects TRBV9 to TRBJ2-1, with 10 bases identical to TRBD2. The CDR3 runs 18 residues. Germline CDR1 SGDLS, CDR2 YYNGEE. The junction had 6 bases not matched to a gene; V was cut back by 0 bases and J by 0 bases. CDR3 DNA sequence: TGTGCCAGCAGCGTAGGGCTAGCGGGGGTCCCCTCCTACAATGAGCAGTTCTTC. Translated, it gives CASSVGLAGVPSYNEQFF.

J is TRBJ1-4 and V is TRBV28; 10 bases align to TRBD1. J gave up 5 bases and V 6 bases, and 6 bases lay outside the gene matches. Germline lookup yields CDR1 MDHEN and CDR2 SYDVKM. The CDR3 extends over 15 amino acids. CDR3 bases: TGTGCCAGCAGGTCGCGGACAGGGGGGAATGAAAAACTGTTTTTT. Amino acids: CASRSRTGGNEKLFF. Full variable domain (outside the CDR3, taken from reference TRBV28 and TRBJ1-4): DVKVTQSSRYLVKRTGEKVFLECVQDMDHENMFWYRQDPGLGLRLIYFSYDVKMKEKGDIPEGYSVSREKKERFSLILESASTNQTSMYLCASRSRTGGNEKLFFGSGTQLSVL.

The rearrangement links TRBV28 to TRBJ2-1, with 8 bases matching TRBD1. Germline CDR1 MDHEN, CDR2 SYDVKM. The CDR3 covers 13 residues. Trimming at V came to 4 bases and at J to 15 bases, leaving 11 bases not matched to a gene. DNA of the CDR3: TGTGCCAGCAGTTCACTGAAAGACAGGGGTCGGTTCTTC. Amino acids: CASSSLKDRGRFF.

The V gene is TRBV27, the J gene TRBJ2-7; 10 bases fit TRBD1. The junction had 3 bases not matched to a gene; V was cut back by 5 bases and J by 2 bases. The CDR3 consists of 14 residues. The germline V gene has CDR1 MNHEY and CDR2 SMNVEV (reference sequence). The CDR3 DNA follows: TGTGCCAGCAGTACCGGACAGGGGGCCTACGAGCAGTACTTC. Amino acid sequence: CASSTGQGAYEQYF.

This clone has only one observation. This rearrangement joins TRBV7-3 to TRBJ2-1; D possibly corresponds to TRBD2 (6 bases). Germline V gives CDR1 SGHTA, CDR2 FQGTGA. This CDR3 has 15 residues. Between the trimmed V and J ends, which lost 3 bases and 10 bases, there was a span of 19 bases. CDR3 region: CASSFSSSGVPEQFF. Written as DNA, the CDR3 is TGTGCCAGCAGCTTCTCTTCTTCGGGAGTGCCGGAGCAGTTCTTC.

J is TRBJ1-1 and V is TRBV7-3, with TRBD1 matching 8 bases. The CDR3 contains 14 residues. V dropped 4 bases and J dropped 5; count of bases not matched to a gene: 6. Per the germline V gene, CDR1 is SGHTA and CDR2 is FQGTGA. The CDR3 nucleotides read TGTGCCAGCAGCTCTCACGGACAGGGAACTGAAGCTTTCTTT. Protein product: CASSSHGQGTEAFF.

V gene TRBV4-3 combines with J gene TRBJ1-4; D possibly corresponds to TRBD1 (5 bases). This CDR3 spans 16 amino acids. The ends were cut back, 2 bases at V and 8 bases at J, with 18 bases in the middle. Germline-derived CDR1 and CDR2 are LGHNA and YSLEER. The CDR3 DNA reads as TGCGCCAGCAGCCAATCCATATCAGGGATCCTCGAAAAACTGTTTTTT. Its protein is CASSQSISGILEKLFF.

V gene TRBV7-9 combines with J gene TRBJ1-2; 7 nucleotides match TRBD1. There are 15 residues in the CDR3. The V gene end was trimmed by 5 bases and the J gene end by 2 bases; junction bases not matched to a gene: 8. Germline V gives CDR1 SEHNR, CDR2 FQNEAQ (reference sequence). Here the CDR3 reads CASSHRGRENYGYTF. CDR3 in DNA: TGTGCCAGCAGCCATAGGGGGCGAGAAAACTATGGCTACACCTTC.

This rearrangement joins TRBV14 to TRBJ2-6, with TRBD2 matching over 13 bases. Germline assignment: CDR1 SGHDN and CDR2 FVKESK. The CDR3 runs to 19 residues. With 4 bases clipped from V and 2 bases from J, the junction kept 8 bases outside the gene matches. The CDR3 spells CASSPLAGGPLAGANVLTF. The CDR3 region has the DNA TGTGCCAGCAGCCCACTAGCGGGAGGGCCTTTAGCTGGGGCCAACGTCCTGACTTTC.

The chain links TRBV19 to TRBJ1-5; no definite D call. There are 14 residues in the CDR3. Germline values: CDR1 LNHDA, CDR2 SQIVND (reference sequence). V shed 6 bases and J shed 2 bases, with 11 bases lying between them. The CDR3 DNA reads TGTGCCAGTAGAGAGGGCTGGGGCAATCAGCCCCAGCATTTT. Its protein product is CASREGWGNQPQHF.

J is TRBJ2-7 and V is TRBV28, with 9 bases aligning to TRBD1. This CDR3 comprises 14 residues. Germline V CDR1 and CDR2: MDHEN, SYDVKM. The ends lost 1 base at V and 4 bases at J; junction bases unmatched: 2. DNA of the CDR3: TGTGCCAGCAGTTTATCGGGACAGGGATACGAGCAGTACTTC. Its protein product is CASSLSGQGYEQYF.

This clone occurred a few times. The CDR3 spells CASSVLGGDGYTF. The CDR3 DNA sequence: TGTGCCAGCAGCGTTCTCGGGGGTGACGGCTACACCTTC. The rearrangement joins TRBV9 to TRBJ1-2; tentative D call: TRBD1 (5 bases). V was trimmed by 2 bases and J by 8 bases, leaving 13 bases between them. This CDR3 has 13 residues. The germline V gene has CDR1 SGDLS and CDR2 YYNGEE.

The chain uses TRBV7-3 and TRBJ2-2; 10 positions match TRBD1. The junction had 5 bases not matched to a gene; V was cut back by 7 bases and J by 0 bases. CDR1 and CDR2 from the germline V gene are SGHTA and FQGTGA. The CDR3 runs 16 residues. The CDR3 reads CASTATGGANTGELFF. The DNA of the CDR3 is TGTGCCAGCACCGCGACAGGGGGCGCGAACACCGGGGAGCTGTTTTTT.

V and J are TRBV14 and TRBJ2-3; D is undetermined. Between the trimmed V and J ends, which lost 3 bases and 6 bases, there was a span of 16 bases. The CDR3 has 15 amino acids. Germline V CDR1 and CDR2: SGHDN, FVKESK. The DNA for the CDR3 is TGTGCCAGCAGCCAGACTCGGTTAGGAACGGATACGCAGTATTTT. Translating gives CASSQTRLGTDTQYF.

The sample holds a few counts of this clone. This chain joins TRBV18 and TRBJ1-5; D gene ambiguous. Between the trimmed V and J ends, which lost 1 base and 7 bases, there was a span of 11 bases. Looked up from germline, CDR1 is KGHSH and CDR2 is LQKENI. The CDR3 spans 14 residues. The CDR3 loop is CASSPQRVGQPQHF. In DNA form, the CDR3 reads TGTGCCAGCTCACCACAGAGGGTAGGACAGCCCCAGCATTTT.

A single count supports this clone. The chain couples TRBV9 to TRBJ2-5; D perhaps matches TRBD2 (6 bases). Deletions cut 4 bases from V and 5 bases from J, with 21 bases between. The CDR3 has 16 residues. Per germline, CDR1 SGDLS and CDR2 YYNGEE. Written as DNA, the CDR3 is TGTGCCAGCAGCCCCCAAAGGTTAGGGGACTCGGAGACCCAGTACTTC. Translation: CASSPQRLGDSETQYF. Supplemented by reference TRBV9 and TRBJ2-5, the full variable domain reads DSGVTQTPKHLITATGQRVTLRCSPRSGDLSVYWYQQSLDQGLQFLIQYYNGEERAKGNILERFSAQQFPDLHSELNLSSLELGDSALYFCASSPQRLGDSETQYFGPGTRLLVL.

The J gene is TRBJ1-4, the V gene TRBV4-2, with D perhaps matching TRBD1 (5 bases). There are 16 residues in the CDR3. Germline V gives CDR1 LGHNA, CDR2 YNFKEQ. V was trimmed by 4 bases and J by 5 bases, leaving 17 bases between them. Here the CDR3 reads CASSLFVGGENEKLFF. The CDR3, as DNA: TGTGCCAGCAGCCTTTTCGTCGGGGGAGAGAATGAAAAACTGTTTTTT.

This chain links TRBV7-8 with TRBJ2-7; D remains ambiguous. V was trimmed by 3 bases and J by 2 bases, leaving 8 bases between them. There are 13 residues in the CDR3. Germline V CDR1 and CDR2: SGHVS, FQNEAQ. The CDR3 nucleotides are TGTGCCAGCAGCTTTGACCGGGCCTACGAGCAGTACTTC. The encoded protein is CASSFDRAYEQYF.

This chain's CDR3 is CASRGGTDTGELFF. CDR3 in DNA: TGTGCCAGCCGCGGGGGGACTGACACCGGGGAGCTGTTTTTT. The chain combines TRBV7-6 with TRBJ2-2; 8 bases line up with TRBD2. Germline V gene sequence: CDR1 SGHVS, CDR2 FNYEAQ. This CDR3 has 14 amino acids. V shed 8 bases, J shed 3 bases, and the junction held 5 bases outside the gene matches.

The table lists this clone with a few counts. The chain carries TRBV4-3 and TRBJ1-2, with TRBD1 matching over 9 bases. Per germline, CDR1 LGHNA and CDR2 YSLEER. The ends lost 4 bases at V and 6 bases at J; junction bases unmatched: 12. The CDR3 has 16 residues. This chain's CDR3 is CASSLDGQGPPHGYTF. The CDR3 DNA reads TGCGCCAGCAGCCTTGACGGACAGGGGCCTCCCCATGGCTACACCTTC.

The chain carries TRBV6-5 and TRBJ2-1, with 7 bases matching TRBD2. This CDR3 has 12 residues. CDR1 and CDR2 from the germline V gene are MNHEY and SVGAGI. V was clipped by 2 bases and J by 13 bases; unmatched bases: 5. CDR3 bases: TGTGCCAGCAGTTACGGGAGGGAGGAACAGTTCTTC. Its protein product is CASSYGREEQFF.

The CDR3, as DNA: TGTGCCAGCAGCTCCTCTGCGGGGGGGCGCACAGATACGCAGTATTTT. Translated: CASSSSAGGRTDTQYF. V is TRBV13 and J is TRBJ2-3; 9 bases are a match to TRBD2. Germline V gene lookup returns CDR1 PRHDT and CDR2 FYEKMQ (reference sequence). V shed 4 bases, J shed 1 base, and the junction held 6 bases outside the gene matches. The CDR3 has 16 residues.

V gene TRBV18 combines with J gene TRBJ1-2; possible D gene TRBD1, 5 bases. Germline V CDR1 and CDR2: KGHSH, LQKENI. The CDR3 is made up of 14 amino acids. Trimming took 3 bases from V and 8 from J, leaving 16 bases between them. The CDR3: CASSPSQGEKGYTF. CDR3 nucleotides: TGTGCCAGCTCACCGTCGCAGGGTGAGAAAGGCTACACCTTC. The variable domain in full, completed from reference TRBV18 and TRBJ1-2, reads NAGVMQNPRHLVRRRGQEARLRCSPMKGHSHVYWYRQLPEEGLKFMVYLQKENIIDESGMPKERFSAEFPKEGPSILRIQQVVRGDSAAYFCASSPSQGEKGYTFGSGTRLTVV.

This rearrangement joins TRBV2 to TRBJ1-2; a possible D gene is TRBD1 (5 bases). The CDR3 covers 11 residues. With 6 bases removed from V and 8 bases from J, the gap between germline ends came to 10 bases. Germline V gene data show CDR1 as SNHLY and CDR2 as FYNNEI. Here the CDR3 DNA reads TGTGCCAGCAGCTCAGACAGAGGCTACACCTTC. Protein sequence: CASSSDRGYTF.

The chain recombines TRBV7-6 with TRBJ2-2, with D unclear. The V gene's germline CDR1 is SGHVS and CDR2 FNYEAQ. The CDR3 has 13 amino acids. V was shortened by 8 bases and J by 7 bases, with 14 bases between the two germline ends. The CDR3 coding sequence is TGTGCCAGCCTCAGTCGACTTCACGGGGAGCTGTTTTTT. Translation: CASLSRLHGELFF. Looking up the rest from reference TRBV7-6 and TRBJ2-2 gives the full variable domain: GAGVSQSPRYKVTKRGQDVALRCDPISGHVSLYWYRQALGQGPEFLTYFNYEAQQDKSGLPNDRFSAERPEGSISTLTIQRTEQRDSAMYRCASLSRLHGELFFGEGSRLTVL.